The clone carrying this TCR beta chain was seen many times. These data are taken from a study of naive and memory T cell subsets. The CDR3 sequence is 14 residues long. Trimming shortened V by 8 bases and J by 0 bases, and 12 bases separated the two germline ends. CDR1 and CDR2 from the germline V gene are SGHVS and FQNEAQ. Both TRBC1 and TRBC2 were covered by a beta constant-region primer of two equimolar oligonucleotides. MiXCR was run by TCRdb on the UMI-ligation and nested PCR reads, yielding one entry per CDR3 protein. The repertoire consists of 70,000 to 95,000 distinct CDR3 sequences, with 7% occurring once and the leading ten covering 1.5% to 2%.

Specimen: central memory CD4+ T cells from blood. This clonotype was obtained from a human donor in good health. The chain has TRBV7-8 and TRBJ2-3; the D gene is possibly TRBD2 (6 bases). This CDR3 reads CASGRETSTDTQYF. The CDR3 DNA reads TGTGCCAGCGGGCGGGAAACTAGCACAGATACGCAGTATTTT.